This TCR beta chain was captured by sequencing in a study of T cells in localized non-small cell lung cancer. The study's findings and limits: T cell clonality was highest in uninvolved adjacent lung, above tumor. Elevated blood T cell density was associated with longer overall survival.

Points on this clone: The antigen remains unidentified.

TCRdb's copy holds only in-frame clones and misses some; the assay was immunoSEQ multiplex PCR. The sample contains almost 40,000 clones, roughly 85% of which appear only once. V lost 0 bases, J lost 1 base, and 10 bases lay in between. The CDR3 spans 15 residues. The V gene's germline CDR1 is SGHKS and CDR2 YYEKEE (reference sequence). The chain employs TRBV5-5 and TRBJ1-1; a possible D gene is TRBD1 (5 bases). This receptor was obtained from a male donor older than 55 with stage II lung adenocarcinoma. The sample here was peripheral blood mononuclear cells, taken before any cancer treatment. DNA of the CDR3: TGTGCCAGCAGCTTGGCAGGGCACGCGAACACTGAAGCTTTCTTT. Its protein is CASSLAGHANTEAFF. The entire variable domain, with the rest obtained from reference TRBV5-5 and TRBJ1-1, is as follows: DAGVTQSPTHLIKTRGQQVTLRCSPISGHKSVSWYQQVLGQGPQFIFQYYEKEERGRGNFPDRFSARQFPNYSSELNVNALLLGDSALYLCASSLAGHANTEAFFGQGTRLTVV.